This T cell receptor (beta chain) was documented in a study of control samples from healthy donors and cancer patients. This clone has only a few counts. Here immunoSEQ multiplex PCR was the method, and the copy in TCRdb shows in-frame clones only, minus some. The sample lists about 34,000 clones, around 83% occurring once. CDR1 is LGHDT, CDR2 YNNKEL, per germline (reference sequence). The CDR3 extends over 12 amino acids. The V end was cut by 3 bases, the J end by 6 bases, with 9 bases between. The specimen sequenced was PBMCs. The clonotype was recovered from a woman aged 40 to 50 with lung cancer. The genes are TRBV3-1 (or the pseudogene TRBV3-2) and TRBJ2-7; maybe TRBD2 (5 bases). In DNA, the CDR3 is TGTGCCAGCAGCCAGTATCGGGGCGAGCAGTACTTC. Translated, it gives CASSQYRGEQYF.